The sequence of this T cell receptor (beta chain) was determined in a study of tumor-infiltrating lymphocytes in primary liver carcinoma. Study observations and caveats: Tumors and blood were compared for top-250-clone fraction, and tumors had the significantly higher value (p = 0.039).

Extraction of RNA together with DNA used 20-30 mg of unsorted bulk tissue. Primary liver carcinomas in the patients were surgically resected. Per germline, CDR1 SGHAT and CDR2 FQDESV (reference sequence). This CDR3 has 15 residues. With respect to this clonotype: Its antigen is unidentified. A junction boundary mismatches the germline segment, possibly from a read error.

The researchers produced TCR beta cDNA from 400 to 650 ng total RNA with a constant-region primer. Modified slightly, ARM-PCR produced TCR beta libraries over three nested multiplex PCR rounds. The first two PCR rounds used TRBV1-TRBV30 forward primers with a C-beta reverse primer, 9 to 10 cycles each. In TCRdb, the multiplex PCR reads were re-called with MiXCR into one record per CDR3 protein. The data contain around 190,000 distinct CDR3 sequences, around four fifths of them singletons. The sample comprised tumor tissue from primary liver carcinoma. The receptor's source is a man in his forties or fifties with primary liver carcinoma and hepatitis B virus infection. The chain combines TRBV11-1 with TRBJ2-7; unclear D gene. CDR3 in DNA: TGTACCAGCAGCTCATCCCGGAAGTCCTCCTACGAGCAGTACTTC. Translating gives CTSSSSRKSSYEQYF.